This entry lists 5 T cell receptor beta chains sequenced from one sample in a study of blood T cell repertoires in COVID-19 (dated by TCRdb to the early 2020s). Receptor amplification or capture employed the immunoSEQ multiplex PCR assay. Sourced from immuneACCESS, this table was stored by TCRdb with only in-frame sequences that have V and J called. A share of the clones is absent; for the studies checked, an unresolved V gene accounts for under half, and the remainder has no known explanation. Here the sample has about 200,000 clones; approximately 83% occur a single time. Jointly, the top ten make up 2.5% of the sample. The sequenced sample was peripheral blood. These receptors originate from a woman aged 40 to 49 with active or convalescent COVID-19.

V is TRBV28 and J is TRBJ1-2; D may be TRBD1 (5 bases). The CDR3 is made up of 14 amino acids. The germline V gene encodes CDR1 MDHEN and CDR2 SYDVKM. V shed 5 bases and J shed 3 bases, with 13 bases lying between them. The CDR3 bases are TGTGCCAGCAGTCCGGGTGGGGCTCACTATGGCTACACCTTC. Protein: CASSPGGAHYGYTF.

This clone was seen ten or more times. The CDR3 loop is CASSQDLGRYEQYF. The CDR3 DNA reads TGTGCCAGCAGCCAGGACTTGGGAAGGTACGAGCAGTACTTC. The chain recombines TRBV5-4 with TRBJ2-7; perhaps TRBD2 as D (5 bases). CDR3 length: 14 amino acids. From germline, CDR1 is SGHNT and CDR2 YYREEE (reference sequence). Trimming cost V 4 bases and J 4 bases, with 15 bases left between them.

V usage is TRBV6-5 and J usage is TRBJ2-7; 12 bases match TRBD1. CDR1 and CDR2 (germline): MNHEY, SVGAGI. Trimming removed 3 bases from V and 5 bases from J; junction bases left unmatched: 2. The CDR3 is 14 residues long. The CDR3: CASSYGTGGDEQYF. CDR3 nucleotide sequence: TGTGCCAGCAGTTATGGGACAGGGGGCGACGAGCAGTACTTC.

This chain links TRBV18 with TRBJ1-5, with D unclear. The V end lost 6 bases, the J end lost 7 bases, and 19 bases lay between the germline ends. This CDR3 contains 15 residues. Germline lookup yields CDR1 KGHSH and CDR2 LQKENI. CDR3 DNA sequence: TGTGCCAGCTCGGTCGTAACTACATCGAGCCAGCCCCAGCATTTT. Translating gives CASSVVTTSSQPQHF.

The chain has TRBV6-5 and TRBJ1-6; D gene unclear. V was trimmed by 7 bases and J by 0 bases, leaving 10 bases between them. Germline V gives CDR1 MNHEY, CDR2 SVGAGI. This CDR3 region has 15 residues. CDR3 sequence reads: CASTASSSYNSPLHF. Here the CDR3 DNA reads TGTGCCAGCACCGCCTCCAGCTCCTATAATTCACCCCTCCACTTT.